This T cell receptor beta chain came from a study of blood T cells in healthy people across ages. A second about 7 to 11 cycle PCR used barcoded and J-beta primers. TCRdb re-called the 5' RACE reads with MiXCR, one entry per CDR3 protein. The sample records more than 700,000 distinct CDR3 sequences, around 45% being singletons. Healthy Caucasian individuals from Russia aged roughly 6 to 90 served as donors. The specimen sequenced was blood. The receptor comes from a man older than 75 in good health.

The CDR3 bases are TGTGCCAGCAGACCCGCCCAAGGTGGCCACAATGAGCAGTTCTTC. It specifies CASRPAQGGHNEQFF. This sequence joins TRBV11-2 and TRBJ2-1; D uncertain. CDR3 length: 15 residues. Germline V lookup: CDR1 SGHAT, CDR2 FQNNGV. Trimming removed 6 bases at V and 5 bases at J, with 17 bases between.